One TCR beta chain is described in this entry. Its target is not known. This sample was taken from a study of T-cell memory formation after mild COVID-19. Whole-study results and caveats: In second-wave clones peaking day 37, SARS-CoV-2 specificity remained unconfirmed.

MiXCR was run by TCRdb on the 5' RACE reads, yielding one entry per CDR3 protein. The sample yields about 470,000 distinct CDR3 sequences, around 25% seen once. The V gene's germline CDR1 is SEHNR and CDR2 FQNEAQ (reference sequence). CDR3 length: 15 amino acids. Between the trimmed V and J ends, which lost 5 bases and 1 base, there was a span of 14 bases. This TCR was sampled from an adult woman who had mild COVID-19 (a few samples of this study predate the infection). Cell type and time point are not known. Sequencing input: PBMCs or a T cell subset sorted from them (not recorded which). The chain joins TRBV7-9 to TRBJ2-5; D unresolved. CDR3 DNA sequence: TGTGCCAGCAGCGAAACGCAATACGGCCAAGAGACCCAGTACTTC. This sequence encodes CASSETQYGQETQYF.